This entry lists 21 T cell receptor beta chains sequenced from one sample in a study of PD-1 blockade in classical Hodgkin lymphoma. Profiled with immunoSEQ multiplex PCR; TCRdb holds only in-frame clones, not every one. The sample carries tens of thousands of clones, roughly 92% recorded once. Documented time point: newly diagnosed, previously untreated cHL patient sample. Material: peripheral blood mononuclear cells (PBMCs). The receptors here all came from a human donor with classical Hodgkin lymphoma.

The J gene is TRBJ2-1, the V gene TRBV7-3; either TRBD1 or TRBD2 may supply D (5 bases each). This CDR3 comprises 17 residues. V gave up 5 bases and J gave up 0 bases, with 17 bases separating them. In germline, CDR1 is SGHTA, CDR2 FQGTGA. The CDR3 nucleotides read TGTGCCAGCAGCCCGGGGCTCAGGAGTCTCTCCTACAATGAGCAGTTCTTC. This codes for CASSPGLRSLSYNEQFF. Full variable domain (rest looked up from reference TRBV7-3 and TRBJ2-1): GAGVSQTPSNKVTEKGKYVELRCDPISGHTALYWYRQSLGQGPEFLIYFQGTGAADDSGLPNDRFFAVRPEGSVSTLKIQRTERGDSAVYLCASSPGLRSLSYNEQFFGPGTRLTVL.

This clone has a single count. The genes are TRBV5-6 and TRBJ2-1, with D possibly being TRBD1 (5 bases). The V end lost 2 bases, the J end lost 7 bases, and 16 bases lay between the germline ends. CDR1 and CDR2 from the germline V gene are SGHDT and YYEEEE. The CDR3 runs 15 residues. CDR3 bases: TGTGCCAGCAGCTTTGAAGGGCTGGCAGGGAATGAGCAGTTCTTC. This gives the protein CASSFEGLAGNEQFF.

The V and J genes are TRBV18 and TRBJ2-5; 10 positions match TRBD1. This CDR3 contains 14 residues. With 5 bases clipped from V and 9 bases from J, the junction kept 9 bases outside the gene matches. CDR1 KGHSH and CDR2 LQKENI come from the germline V gene. CDR3 amino acids: CASSTADGTGAQYF. DNA for the CDR3: TGTGCCAGCTCAACAGCGGATGGGACAGGGGCCCAGTACTTC.

This chain links TRBV6-5 with TRBJ1-2; 9 bases line up with TRBD1. This CDR3 has 15 amino acids. Trimming took 2 bases from V and 4 from J; bases not matched to a gene: 5. Germline CDR1 reads MNHEY; CDR2 reads SVGAGI. The CDR3 reads CASSYQQGAFYGYTF. The CDR3 DNA reads as TGTGCCAGCAGTTACCAACAGGGGGCGTTCTATGGCTACACCTTC.

The rearrangement joins TRBV5-1 to TRBJ1-2, with D unclear. This CDR3 spans 13 amino acids. V was pared by 1 base and J by 7 bases, with 11 bases between. Germline V gives CDR1 SGHRS, CDR2 YFSETQ. The CDR3 DNA sequence: TGCGCCAGCAGCTTGTCCAGGCAGTTTGGCTACACCTTC. Encoded protein: CASSLSRQFGYTF.

The chain uses TRBV5-1 and TRBJ2-5; D gene uncertain. With 0 bases removed from V and 5 bases from J, the gap between germline ends came to 5 bases. The germline gives CDR1 SGHRS, CDR2 YFSETQ. The CDR3 is 12 residues long. CDR3 in amino acids: CASSLAVETQYF. For the CDR3, the DNA is TGCGCCAGCAGCTTGGCTGTGGAGACCCAGTACTTC.

This chain links TRBV11-3 with TRBJ2-3, with D unresolved. Trimming shortened V by 3 bases and J by 2 bases, and 9 bases separated the two germline ends. The CDR3 length is 14 residues. Germline loops: CDR1 SGHNT, CDR2 YENEEA. Written as DNA, the CDR3 is TGTGCCAGCAGCTTTTCCGAAAACACAGATACGCAGTATTTT. Amino acid sequence: CASSFSENTDTQYF. The full variable domain, completed using reference TRBV11-3 and TRBJ2-3, is EAGVVQSPRYKIIEKKQPVAFWCNPISGHNTLYWYLQNLGQGPELLIRYENEEAVDDSQLPKDRFSAERLKGVDSTLKIQPAELGDSAVYLCASSFSENTDTQYFGPGTRLTVL.

The rearrangement joins TRBV6-6 to TRBJ1-1; 7 bases are shared with TRBD1. Unmatched junction bases numbered 6, after V lost 4 bases and J lost 4 bases. Germline CDR1 and CDR2: MNHNY and SVGAGI (reference sequence). The length of the CDR3 is 14 residues. CDR3 region: CASSSSRGGTEAFF. The CDR3 DNA reads as TGTGCCAGCAGTTCCTCCAGGGGGGGCACTGAAGCTTTCTTT.

V gene TRBV27 combines with J gene TRBJ2-5; the match to TRBD2 covers 11 bases. This CDR3 is built from 13 residues. Germline V gene lookup returns CDR1 MNHEY and CDR2 SMNVEV (reference sequence). Germline trimming cut 7 bases from V and 5 bases from J; bases unmatched to any gene: 3. CDR3 amino acids: CASKLAGVETQYF. Written as DNA, the CDR3 is TGTGCCAGCAAACTAGCGGGAGTTGAGACCCAGTACTTC.

This clone showed up just once. The CDR3 region is CASSPGPLDTDEAFF. The CDR3 nucleotides are TGTGCCAGCAGCCCCGGCCCGCTGGACACCGATGAAGCTTTCTTT. The gene calls are TRBV5-6 and TRBJ1-1; possible D gene TRBD1, 5 bases. Germline V gene data show CDR1 as SGHDT and CDR2 as YYEEEE. The CDR3 length is 15 residues. V was clipped by 4 bases and J by 7 bases, with 20 bases between them.

CDR3 nucleotide sequence: TGTGCCAGCAGCCAAGGACGGGGCTACGAGCAGTACTTC. This codes for CASSQGRGYEQYF. J is TRBJ2-7 and V is TRBV7-8, with TRBD2 as a possible D gene (5 bases). The CDR3 is 13 amino acids. Germline loops: CDR1 SGHVS, CDR2 FQNEAQ. Trimming removed 5 bases from V and 3 bases from J, with 11 bases in between. Drawing the rest from reference TRBV7-8 and TRBJ2-7, the complete variable domain is GAGVSQSPRYKVAKRGQDVALRCDPISGHVSLFWYQQALGQGPEFLTYFQNEAQLDKSGLPSDRFFAERPEGSVSTLKIQRTQQEDSAVYLCASSQGRGYEQYFGPGTRLTVT.

A few counts support this clone. The genes are TRBV4-1 and TRBJ2-7; D not certain. This CDR3 has 14 amino acids. Trimming took off 3 bases at V and 2 bases at J, with 11 bases between the two ends. The germline V gene encodes CDR1 MGHRA and CDR2 YSYEKL. CDR3 residues: CASSQPWQTYEQYF. DNA for the CDR3: TGCGCCAGCAGCCAGCCCTGGCAAACCTACGAGCAGTACTTC.

This chain uses TRBV5-1 with TRBJ2-1; D perhaps matches TRBD1 (5 bases). The CDR3 covers 16 residues. Per the germline V gene, CDR1 is SGHRS and CDR2 is YFSETQ. Trimming took 1 base from V and 0 from J, leaving 11 bases between them. CDR3 in DNA: TGCGCCAGCAGCTTGTTAGGGGCCAACTCCTACAATGAGCAGTTCTTC. This sequence encodes CASSLLGANSYNEQFF.

This chain links TRBV2 with TRBJ1-5, with D tentatively TRBD1 (5 bases). V dropped 5 bases and J dropped 6 bases, with 14 bases sitting between them. There are 14 residues in the CDR3. Germline values: CDR1 SNHLY, CDR2 FYNNEI. The CDR3 nucleotides read TGTGCCAGCAGTAGAGAAACCCAGGGTCAGCCCCAGCATTTT. Protein sequence: CASSRETQGQPQHF.

The CDR3 loop is CASSKLEGTDTQYF. The CDR3, as DNA: TGTGCCAGCAGCAAACTGGAGGGCACAGATACGCAGTATTTT. The gene calls are TRBV21-1 and TRBJ2-3; the table's D call, TRBD2, has no DNA check behind it. TRBV21-1 is a pseudogene locus. The CDR3 totals 14 residues.

Here the CDR3 DNA reads TGCAGCTTGCGGGCCGGGGGGTATTCTGAAGCTTTCTTT. As protein: CSLRAGGYSEAFF. This chain links TRBV29-1 with TRBJ1-1, with D tentatively TRBD1 (5 bases). Germline V lookup: CDR1 SQVTM, CDR2 ANQGSEA. The CDR3 runs to 13 residues. Deletions cut 8 bases from V and 6 bases from J, with 19 bases between. The full variable domain, with the rest looked up from reference TRBV29-1 and TRBJ1-1, is SAVISQKPSRDICQRGTSLTIQCQVDSQVTMMFWYRQQPGQSLTLIATANQGSEATYESGFVIDKFPISRPNLTFSTLTVSNMSPEDSSIYLCSLRAGGYSEAFFGQGTRLTVV.

The chain employs TRBV5-8 and TRBJ2-7, with D tentatively TRBD2 (6 bases). V was clipped by 4 bases and J by 5 bases, with 16 bases between them. Germline CDR1 SGHTS, CDR2 YDEGEE. The CDR3 sequence is 14 residues long. The CDR3 is CASSPRWGVHEQYF. The CDR3 coding sequence is TGTGCCAGCAGCCCTCGGTGGGGGGTCCACGAGCAGTACTTC. Combining the CDR3 with reference TRBV5-8 and TRBJ2-7 gives the whole variable domain EAGVTQSPTHLIKTRGQQATLRCSPISGHTSVYWYQQALGLGLQFLLWYDEGEERNRGNFPPRFSGRQFPNYSSELNVNALELEDSALYLCASSPRWGVHEQYFGPGTRLTVT.

This sequence joins TRBV5-6 and TRBJ2-2; D unresolved. V lost 4 bases and J 0 bases, leaving 4 bases between the germline ends. This CDR3 contains 13 residues. Looked up from germline, CDR1 is SGHDT and CDR2 is YYEEEE. The chain's CDR3 is CASSPSNTGELFF. In DNA form, the CDR3 reads TGTGCCAGCAGCCCCTCGAACACCGGGGAGCTGTTTTTT.

The rearrangement joins TRBV23-1 to TRBJ2-4, with TRBD1 matching 7 bases. TRBV23-1 qualifies as an ORF whose function is uncertain. The CDR3 runs 10 residues. Germline trimming cut 11 bases from V and 10 bases from J; bases unmatched to any gene: 5. CDR3 protein: CASRDSIQYF. CDR3 bases: TGCGCCTCCCGGGACAGTATTCAGTACTTC.

The rearrangement links TRBV7-2 to TRBJ1-1, with D possibly being TRBD1 (6 bases). The V and J ends lost 5 bases and 4 bases respectively, with 11 bases between them. In germline, CDR1 is SGHTA, CDR2 FQGNSA. This CDR3 is 13 amino acids long. The CDR3 coding sequence is TGTGCCAGCAGCCTACAGGGTACCACTGAAGCTTTCTTT. Translating gives CASSLQGTTEAFF.

This chain links TRBV6-5 with TRBJ2-7; possibly TRBD1 for D (6 bases). The germline CDR1 and CDR2 sequences are MNHEY and SVGAGI. Trimming removed 6 bases at V and 0 bases at J, with 15 bases between. This CDR3 spans 15 amino acids. CDR3 sequence (DNA): TGTGCCAGCAGCAATGCCGTGACAGGCTCCTACGAGCAGTACTTC. It specifies CASSNAVTGSYEQYF.